The TCR beta chain described here comes from a study of regulatory T cells in long-lasting Graves disease. Time point of the sample: persistent/refractory GD, antithyroid drugs over 5 years with positive TRAb. Researchers made the TCR library from RNA that was extracted from PBMCs. Criteria from the American Thyroid Association guidelines were applied to diagnose Graves' disease. With iRepertoire HTBI primers and Arm-PCR of CDR3 regions, TCR beta libraries were built. Authors' analysis steps: Identification yielded around 58 TRBV and approximately 13 TRBJ segments across samples. TCRdb called the multiplex PCR reads again in MiXCR, with one record for every CDR3 protein. The authors' filters were not applied to this entry. The sample lists about 460,000 distinct CDR3 sequences, roughly 23% occurring once. CDR3 length: 13 residues. CDR1 and CDR2 from the germline V gene are SGHRS and YFSETQ. Trimming stripped 0 bases from V and 8 bases from J, with 11 bases between.

The sample was peripheral blood mononuclear cells (PBMCs), taken when the disease was refractory, from a patient treated with antithyroid drugs. J is TRBJ1-2 and V is TRBV5-1; no reliable D call. The TCR was taken from a female donor with Graves disease. CDR3 DNA sequence: TGCGCCAGCAGCTTGGAGGCGGCCTCGGGCTACACCTTC. Amino acid sequence: CASSLEAASGYTF.